This TCR beta chain was captured in a study of blood T cell repertoires in COVID-19. Overall study context: The United States, Italy and Spain supplied acute and convalescent COVID-19 samples. Sources were T cells, B-cell-depleted T cells, or PBMCs; the material itself was cDNA or gDNA.

Authors' analysis steps: Amplification of reference gene primers was used by the study to estimate nucleated cell counts. The repertoire was sequenced with immunoSEQ multiplex PCR; TCRdb's copy has only in-frame clones and lacks some. V and J calls and clone size come straight from that table; D and trimming were deduced from the DNA. The data contain about 93,000 clones, 90% of them singletons. This CDR3 contains 16 residues. Trimming pared 5 bases from V and 0 bases from J, leaving 14 bases between. Per the germline V gene, CDR1 is LGHDT and CDR2 is YNNKEL (reference sequence). Sequenced material: peripheral blood. This TCR was sampled from a human donor with active COVID-19. The donor label of this sample is uncertain. The chain links TRBV3-1 (or the pseudogene TRBV3-2) to TRBJ1-3; D might be TRBD1 (6 bases). The chain's CDR3 is CASSTRQASSGNTIYF. DNA of the CDR3: TGTGCCAGCAGCACTCGACAGGCAAGCTCTGGAAACACCATATATTTT.